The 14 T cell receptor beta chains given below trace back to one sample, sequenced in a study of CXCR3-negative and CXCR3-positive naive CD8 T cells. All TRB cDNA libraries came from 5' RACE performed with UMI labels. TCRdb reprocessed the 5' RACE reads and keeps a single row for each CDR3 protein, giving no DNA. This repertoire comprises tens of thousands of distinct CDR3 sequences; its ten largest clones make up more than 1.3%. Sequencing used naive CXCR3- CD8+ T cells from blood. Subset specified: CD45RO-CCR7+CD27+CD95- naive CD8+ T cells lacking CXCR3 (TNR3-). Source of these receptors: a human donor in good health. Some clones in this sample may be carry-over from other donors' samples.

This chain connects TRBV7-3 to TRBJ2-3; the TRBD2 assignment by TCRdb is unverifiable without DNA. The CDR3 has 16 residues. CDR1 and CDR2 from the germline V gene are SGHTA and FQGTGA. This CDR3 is CASSLQGGRITDTQYF.

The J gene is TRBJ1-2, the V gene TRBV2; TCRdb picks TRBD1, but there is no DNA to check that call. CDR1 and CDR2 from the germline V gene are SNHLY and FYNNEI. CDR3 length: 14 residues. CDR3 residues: CASSAPEVNYGYTF.

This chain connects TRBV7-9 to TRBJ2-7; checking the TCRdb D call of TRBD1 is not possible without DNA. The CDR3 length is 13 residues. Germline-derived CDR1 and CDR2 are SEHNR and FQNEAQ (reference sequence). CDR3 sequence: CASSWDTTYEQYF.

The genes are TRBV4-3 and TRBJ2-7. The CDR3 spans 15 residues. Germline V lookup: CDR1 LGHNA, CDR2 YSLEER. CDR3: CASSQLSGRTYEQYF.

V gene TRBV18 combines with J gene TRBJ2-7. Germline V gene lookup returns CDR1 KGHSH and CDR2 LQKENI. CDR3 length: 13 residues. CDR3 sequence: CASSITAFYEQYF.

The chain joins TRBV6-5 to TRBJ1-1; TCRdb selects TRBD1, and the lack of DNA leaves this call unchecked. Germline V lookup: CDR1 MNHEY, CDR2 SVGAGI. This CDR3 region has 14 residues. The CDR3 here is CASSSSPGHHEALF.

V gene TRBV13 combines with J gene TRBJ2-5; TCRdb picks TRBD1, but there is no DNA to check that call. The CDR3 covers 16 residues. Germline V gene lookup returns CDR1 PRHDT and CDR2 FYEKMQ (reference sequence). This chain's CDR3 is CASSLTTSPREETQYF.

The chain's CDR3 is CSGEDRYNEQFF. V is TRBV29-1 and J is TRBJ2-1; TCRdb designates TRBD1, a call that cannot be tested without DNA. The germline V gene encodes CDR1 SQVTM and CDR2 ANQGSEA. The length of the CDR3 is 12 residues.

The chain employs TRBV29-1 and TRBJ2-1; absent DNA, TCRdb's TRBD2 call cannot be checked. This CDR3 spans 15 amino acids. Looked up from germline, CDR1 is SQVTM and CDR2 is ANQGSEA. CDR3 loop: CSAPGAAGAYNEQFF.

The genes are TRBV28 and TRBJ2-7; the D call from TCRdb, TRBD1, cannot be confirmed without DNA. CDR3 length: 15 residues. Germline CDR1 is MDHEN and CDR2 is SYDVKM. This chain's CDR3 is CASRRQAHSLYEQYF.

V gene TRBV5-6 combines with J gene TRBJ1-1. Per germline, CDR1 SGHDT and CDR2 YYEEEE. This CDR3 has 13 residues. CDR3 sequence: CASFPLQFPEAFF.

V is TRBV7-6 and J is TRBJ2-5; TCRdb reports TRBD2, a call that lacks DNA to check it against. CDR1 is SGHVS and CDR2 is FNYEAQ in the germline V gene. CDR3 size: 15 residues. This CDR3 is CASSPYGGGRETQYF. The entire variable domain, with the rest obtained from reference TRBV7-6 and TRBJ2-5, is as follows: GAGVSQSPRYKVTKRGQDVALRCDPISGHVSLYWYRQALGQGPEFLTYFNYEAQQDKSGLPNDRFSAERPEGSISTLTIQRTEQRDSAMYRCASSPYGGGRETQYFGPGTRLLVL.

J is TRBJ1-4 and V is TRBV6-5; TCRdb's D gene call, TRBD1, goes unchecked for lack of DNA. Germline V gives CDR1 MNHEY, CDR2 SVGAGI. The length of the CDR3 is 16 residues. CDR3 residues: CASSYSPNRGNEKLFF.

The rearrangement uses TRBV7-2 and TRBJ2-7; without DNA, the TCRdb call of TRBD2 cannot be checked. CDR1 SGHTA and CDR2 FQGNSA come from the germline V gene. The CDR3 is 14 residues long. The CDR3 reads CASSMGLVSGEQYF.